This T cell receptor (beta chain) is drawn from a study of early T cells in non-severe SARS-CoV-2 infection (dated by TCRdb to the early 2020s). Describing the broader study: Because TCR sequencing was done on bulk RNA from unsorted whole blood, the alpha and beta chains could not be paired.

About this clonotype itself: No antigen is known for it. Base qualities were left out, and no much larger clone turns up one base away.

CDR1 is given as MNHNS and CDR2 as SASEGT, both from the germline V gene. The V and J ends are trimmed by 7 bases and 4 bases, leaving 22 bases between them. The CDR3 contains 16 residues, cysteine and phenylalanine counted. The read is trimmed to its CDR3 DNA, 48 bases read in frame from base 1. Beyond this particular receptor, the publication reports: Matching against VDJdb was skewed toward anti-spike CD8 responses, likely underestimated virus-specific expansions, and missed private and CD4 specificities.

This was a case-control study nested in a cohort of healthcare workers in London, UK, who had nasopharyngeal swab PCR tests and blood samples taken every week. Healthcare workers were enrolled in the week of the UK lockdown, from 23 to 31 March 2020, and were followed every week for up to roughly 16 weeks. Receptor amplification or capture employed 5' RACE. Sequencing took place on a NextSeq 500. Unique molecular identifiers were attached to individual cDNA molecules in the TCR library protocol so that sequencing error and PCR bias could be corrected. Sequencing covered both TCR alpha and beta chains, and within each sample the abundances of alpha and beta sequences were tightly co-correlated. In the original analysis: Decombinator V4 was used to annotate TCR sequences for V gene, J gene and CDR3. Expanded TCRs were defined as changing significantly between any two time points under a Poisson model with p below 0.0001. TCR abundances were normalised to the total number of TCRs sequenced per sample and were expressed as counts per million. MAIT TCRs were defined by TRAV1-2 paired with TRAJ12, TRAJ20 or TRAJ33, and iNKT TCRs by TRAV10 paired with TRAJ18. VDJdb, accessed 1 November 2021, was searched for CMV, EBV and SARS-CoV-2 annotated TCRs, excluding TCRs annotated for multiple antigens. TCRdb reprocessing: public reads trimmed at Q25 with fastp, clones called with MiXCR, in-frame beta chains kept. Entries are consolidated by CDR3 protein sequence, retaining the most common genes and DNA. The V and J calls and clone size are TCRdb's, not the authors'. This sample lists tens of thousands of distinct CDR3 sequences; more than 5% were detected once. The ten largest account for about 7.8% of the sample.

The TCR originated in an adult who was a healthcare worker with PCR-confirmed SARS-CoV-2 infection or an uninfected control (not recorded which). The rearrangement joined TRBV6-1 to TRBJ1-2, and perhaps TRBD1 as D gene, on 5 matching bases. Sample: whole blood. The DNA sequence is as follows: TGTGCCAGCAACAGGAACCCGGGGGTCCCGTCCTATGGCTACACCTTC. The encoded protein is CASNRNPGVPSYGYTF.